Reported below is one T cell receptor beta chain. Antigen unknown. The record originates from a study of cytomegalovirus exposure and HLA in healthy donors. Study outcomes and limitations: Diagnosis of cytomegalovirus status made by the classifier reportedly showed high specificity and sensitivity. Cytomegalovirus-associated status was assigned to fewer than 200 TCR beta chains. After further analysis at a later stage, 16,951 TCR beta sequences were associated with HLA alleles at 0.05 false discovery rate. It is likely that the observed cluster of highly shared sequence variants was a sequencing artifact.

V shed 0 bases, J shed 0 bases, and the junction held 9 bases outside the gene matches. Germline CDR1 and CDR2: SGDLS and YYNGEE. The CDR3 has 17 amino acids. Vbeta (60) and Jbeta (13) primers were used in the PCR. Clones were sequenced by immunoSEQ multiplex PCR, and TCRdb holds only the in-frame ones, with some missing. Of about 100,000 clones in the sample, about 77% were seen once. The sequence was obtained from a woman in her forties or fifties in good health and CMV-seropositive. Specimen: PBMCs. J is TRBJ2-7 and V is TRBV9; 7 bases match TRBD1. In nucleotides, the CDR3 is TGTGCCAGCAGCGTAGAGGGGGCGGTCCTTAGCTCCTACGAGCAGTACTTC. Encoded protein: CASSVEGAVLSSYEQYF.